These 19 T cell receptor beta chains share one sample of origin, sequenced in a study of sequential checkpoint blockade in melanoma. Only in-frame clones appear in the TCRdb table, and some are missing; sequencing was by immunoSEQ multiplex PCR. The data contain some 6,000 clones, around 59% of them singletons. Stated treatment: randomized to nivolumab then ipilimumab (arm A) or the reverse (arm B). The sample in question was CD8+ T cells sorted from blood (inferred from file names), obtained from a patient given nivolumab and ipilimumab in sequence. These receptors were obtained from a human donor with melanoma.

The chain carries TRBV5-1 and TRBJ2-3; the match to TRBD1 covers 8 bases. Per germline, CDR1 SGHRS and CDR2 YFSETQ. The CDR3 consists of 14 residues. Trimming at V came to 3 bases and at J to 1 base, leaving 1 base not matched to a gene. CDR3: CASSSGQGTDTQYF. Here the CDR3 DNA reads TGCGCCAGCAGCTCGGGACAGGGCACAGATACGCAGTATTTT. Full variable domain (missing parts from reference TRBV5-1 and TRBJ2-3): KAGVTQTPRYLIKTRGQQVTLSCSPISGHRSVSWYQQTPGQGLQFLFEYFSETQRNKGNFPGRFSGRQFSNSRSEMNVSTLELGDSALYLCASSSGQGTDTQYFGPGTRLTVL.

The rearrangement uses TRBV2 and TRBJ2-7; tentative D call: TRBD2 (6 bases). Looked up from germline, CDR1 is SNHLY and CDR2 is FYNNEI. This CDR3 region has 14 residues. Trimming took off 4 bases at V and 3 bases at J, with 13 bases between the two ends. The DNA for the CDR3 is TGTGCCAGCAGTGGGAGGGGTAGCATCTACGAGCAGTACTTC. Residues: CASSGRGSIYEQYF.

The chain carries TRBV6-1 and TRBJ1-1; TRBD1 might be the D (5 bases). Trimming removed 7 bases at V and 6 bases at J, with 15 bases between. Germline loops: CDR1 MNHNS, CDR2 SASEGT. The CDR3 covers 13 residues. The CDR3 region is CASNGGEAAEAFF. CDR3 bases: TGTGCCAGCAATGGGGGGGAGGCCGCTGAAGCTTTCTTT.

This chain uses TRBV7-9 with TRBJ2-1, with D unresolved. The CDR3 totals 14 residues. Germline V CDR1 and CDR2: SEHNR, FQNEAQ (reference sequence). The ends were cut back, 5 bases at V and 10 bases at J, with 18 bases in the middle. The CDR3 sequence: CASSIPDNKFEQFF. The CDR3 region has the DNA TGTGCCAGCAGCATTCCAGACAACAAATTCGAGCAGTTCTTC.

The rearrangement links TRBV9 to TRBJ2-3; D is possibly TRBD2 (6 bases). The germline CDR1 and CDR2 sequences are SGDLS and YYNGEE. The CDR3 totals 14 residues. V was shortened by 4 bases and J by 6 bases, with 15 bases between the two germline ends. The CDR3 DNA is TGTGCCAGCAGCTTCGTAGGCGGGGTGGATACGCAGTATTTT. Amino acids: CASSFVGGVDTQYF.

V gene TRBV5-4 combines with J gene TRBJ2-7; TRBD2 matches 15 bases. From germline, CDR1 is SGHNT and CDR2 YYREEE (reference sequence). The CDR3 contains 14 residues. With V trimmed by 4 bases and J by 7 bases, 3 bases remained unmatched. The CDR3 spells CASSHGLAGGEQYF. In DNA, the CDR3 is TGTGCCAGCAGCCACGGACTAGCGGGAGGGGAGCAGTACTTC.

This clone appeared a few times. The gene calls are TRBV29-1 and TRBJ1-1; D possibly corresponds to TRBD1 (6 bases). Deletions cut 6 bases from V and 4 bases from J, with 12 bases between. The germline CDR1 and CDR2 sequences are SQVTM and ANQGSEA. The length of the CDR3 is 12 residues. The CDR3 protein is CSVNARGTEAFF. In DNA, the CDR3 is TGCAGCGTCAACGCCAGGGGCACTGAAGCTTTCTTT.

This chain joins TRBV14 and TRBJ2-7; D is perhaps TRBD1 (7 bases). Trimming took 3 bases from V and 4 from J, leaving 10 bases between them. The CDR3 has 13 residues. The germline gives CDR1 SGHDN, CDR2 FVKESK. CDR3 sequence reads: CASSHPGGYEQYF. The CDR3, as DNA: TGTGCCAGCAGCCACCCAGGGGGGTACGAGCAGTACTTC.

CDR3 DNA: TGTGCCAGCAGCGGGAGGGCCGACACCGGGGAGCTGTTTTTT. Its protein is CASSGRADTGELFF. The rearrangement uses TRBV4-2 and TRBJ2-2, with TRBD2 matching over 7 bases. The trim removed 5 bases at V and 3 bases at J, leaving 3 bases unmatched. In germline, CDR1 is LGHNA, CDR2 YNFKEQ. CDR3 length: 14 amino acids.

This chain links TRBV11-3 with TRBJ2-3, with a weak D call TRBD2 (5 bases). The CDR3 is 14 amino acids. Per the germline V gene, CDR1 is SGHNT and CDR2 is YENEEA. Trimming pared 4 bases from V and 3 bases from J, leaving 11 bases between. CDR3 DNA sequence: TGTGCCAGCAGCTCCCGGGAAGGGACAGATACGCAGTATTTT. Translated, it gives CASSSREGTDTQYF.

This clone occurred a few times. The chain joins TRBV6-1 to TRBJ2-7; D might be TRBD1 (6 bases). Germline loops: CDR1 MNHNS, CDR2 SASEGT. The V and J ends lost 2 bases and 6 bases respectively, with 17 bases between them. The CDR3 loop spans 15 amino acids. Here the CDR3 reads CASSESAGDAGEQYF. The CDR3, as DNA: TGTGCCAGCAGTGAATCGGCAGGGGATGCCGGCGAGCAGTACTTC.

V gene TRBV15 combines with J gene TRBJ1-5; 7 positions agree with TRBD1. V shed 4 bases and J 7 bases; nucleotides not matched to a gene: 7. CDR1 LNHNV and CDR2 YYDKDF come from the germline V gene (reference sequence). The length of the CDR3 is 14 residues. The CDR3 bases are TGTGCCACCAGCATAACAGGGGCCGTACAGCCCCAGCATTTT. Translated: CATSITGAVQPQHF.

This clone came up once. The genes are TRBV6-9 and TRBJ2-1, with 8 bases lining up with TRBD1. CDR1 and CDR2 (germline): MNHGY, SVAAGI. V shed 4 bases and J 3 bases; nucleotides not matched to a gene: 5. This CDR3 region has 15 residues. CDR3: CASSLGQGGYNEQFF. The CDR3 region has the DNA TGTGCCAGCAGTTTAGGACAGGGCGGCTACAATGAGCAGTTCTTC.

This rearrangement joins TRBV27 to TRBJ2-2, with TRBD2 identical over 8 bases. The germline V gene has CDR1 MNHEY and CDR2 SMNVEV (reference sequence). V trimming: 5 bases; J trimming: 0 bases; junction bases outside the gene matches: 11. The CDR3 loop spans 18 amino acids. CDR3 sequence (DNA): TGTGCCAGCAGTCTTTATCACCCGGGACTAGCGAACACCGGGGAGCTGTTTTTT. It yields the protein CASSLYHPGLANTGELFF.

This chain joins TRBV12-5 and TRBJ2-5; D is perhaps TRBD2 (5 bases). V was shortened by 4 bases and J by 11 bases, with 11 bases between the two germline ends. Germline values: CDR1 LGHNT, CDR2 FRNRAP. The CDR3 is 11 amino acids. In DNA form, the CDR3 reads TGTGCTAGTGGTTACACGTGGGAGCAGTACTTC. The encoded protein is CASGYTWEQYF.

This clone was seen only once. The chain couples TRBV27 to TRBJ1-5; no clear D gene. The germline V gene has CDR1 MNHEY and CDR2 SMNVEV (reference sequence). Trimming left V 3 bases short and J 0 bases short, with 3 bases between. The CDR3 is made up of 13 amino acids. CDR3: CASSFYSNQPQHF. The CDR3 coding sequence is TGTGCCAGCAGTTTTTATAGCAATCAGCCCCAGCATTTT.

V gene TRBV4-1 combines with J gene TRBJ2-1; 9 nucleotides align to TRBD2. Germline CDR1 and CDR2: MGHRA and YSYEKL. The J segment lost 8 bases and the V segment lost 0 bases, leaving 11 bases of the junction unmatched. The CDR3 has 17 residues. CDR3 protein: CASSQELPSGIRDEQFF. The CDR3 coding sequence is TGCGCCAGCAGCCAAGAATTGCCTAGCGGGATAAGGGATGAGCAGTTCTTC.

This sequence joins TRBV11-1 and TRBJ2-7; TRBD2 matches 7 bases. The junction had 5 bases not matched to a gene; V was cut back by 4 bases and J by 2 bases. Germline CDR1 SGHAT, CDR2 FQDESV (reference sequence). There are 14 residues in the CDR3. As DNA, the CDR3 is TGTGCCAGCAGCTCCCTAGCGGACCCCTACGAGCAGTACTTC. Encoded protein: CASSSLADPYEQYF.

Concerning this clone: A far bigger clonotype differs at one base, so this is likely a read error. The conserved final phenylalanine or tryptophan is absent from the CDR3, which likely points to a read error. V gene TRBV7-9 combines with J gene TRBJ1-4; maybe TRBD1 (5 bases). The CDR3 is 12 residues long. Germline-derived CDR1 and CDR2 are SEHNR and FQNEAQ (reference sequence). The V and J ends lost 9 bases and 5 bases respectively, with 10 bases between them. CDR3 bases: TGTGCCAGTGGGGCAAGAAATGAAAAACTGTTTTCT. It yields the protein CASGARNEKLFS.